This T cell receptor (beta chain) came from a study of blood T cell repertoires in COVID-19 (dated by TCRdb to the early 2020s). As for the study more broadly: Samples from collaborators originated in the United States, Italy and Spain and spanned both the acute and convalescent phases of COVID-19. Deeply sampled blood TCRbeta repertoires from subjects exposed to, actively infected with, or recovered from COVID-19 were included in the dataset. Where available, HLA class I and class II types were obtained from metadata supplied by the sample provider rather than from assay-based typing. Sample metadata almost always included a de-identified subject ID, COVID-19 status, age in years and sex. The repertoires were made available in a free public database intended to serve as a resource for research on the immune response to SARS-CoV-2. The material from the prospective study consisted of cDNA or gDNA derived from T cells, B-cell-depleted T cells, or PBMCs. Samples were obtained from the ongoing ImmuneRACE study (first 160 participants) and from 1,254 subjects provided by 6 global collaborators.

To note about this clone: The antigen it recognizes is unknown. The sample holds no much larger clone one base away, and base qualities are not on file.

TCRbeta CDR3 regions were amplified from genomic DNA by means of the immunoSEQ Assay, a bias-controlled multiplex PCR. The paper's data handling went like this. The number of nucleated cells in each sample was estimated from the amplification of reference gene primers within the assay. Sequence reads were collapsed and filtered to measure the absolute abundance of every unique TCRbeta CDR3 rearrangement. For each sample, productive Simpson clonality was calculated by taking the square root of Simpson's diversity index across productive rearrangements. This is the immuneACCESS table as TCRdb keeps it, with only in-frame sequences that have V and J called. A part of the clones is gone; compared with another copy, unresolved V genes explain less than half, and the rest is unexplained. The V and J calls and clone size were taken over from that table, and D and trimming were inferred from the DNA. The sample table contains about 160,000 clones; only one count was recorded for under 95% of them. The top ten clonotypes cover about 2.3% of the sample.

Results and caveats for the whole study, not just this receptor: How much clinical and demographic metadata was included differed by source and by participant, and the metadata was provided uncurated.

Each collaborating institution followed its own protocols to collect whole blood in K2EDTA tubes. For TCRbeta analysis, collaborators shipped samples in one of three forms: frozen whole blood, isolated PBMCs, or DNA extracted from either of those sample types. The TCR was taken from a man between 18 and 35 years old with acute or convalescent COVID-19. The sample was peripheral blood.

The DNA sequence follows: TGTGCCAGCAGCTTAGAGGAGACAGGGGGAGAAAGCAATCAGCCCCAGCATTTT. This codes for CASSLEETGGESNQPQHF. This sequence uses TRBV7-8 and TRBJ1-5, and 9 junction bases match TRBD1. Via the germline V gene, CDR1 is SGHVS and CDR2 FQNEAQ. CDR3 length: 18 amino acids, cysteine to phenylalanine. Only CDR3 DNA is held: 54 bases, read in frame from base 1. Germline trimming: 1 base from V, 1 base from J; junction bases outside gene matches: 8.